These 9 T cell receptor beta chains originate from one sample sequenced in a study of OX40 agonist ivuxolimab in advanced cancers. TCRdb's copy holds only in-frame clones and misses some; the assay was immunoSEQ multiplex PCR. The data show roughly 50,000 clones, with approximately 80% seen just once and around 12% held by the top ten. The source material was CD4+ or CD8+ T cells sorted from blood, sampled in a trial of the OX40 agonist ivuxolimab. These receptors all stem from an adult with an advanced solid tumor such as melanoma, head and neck, liver or kidney cancer.

The chain links TRBV30 to TRBJ2-1, with 9 nucleotides matching TRBD2. The CDR3 has 16 residues. CDR1 is GTSNPN and CDR2 is SVGIG in the germline V gene (reference sequence). V lost 3 bases and J lost 7; bases outside the gene matches: 13. The CDR3 reads CAWRDISGRKGNEQFF. The DNA of the CDR3 is TGTGCCTGGAGGGACATTAGCGGGAGAAAGGGAAATGAGCAGTTCTTC. The full variable domain, completed using reference TRBV30 and TRBJ2-1, is SQTIHQWPATLVQPVGSPLSLECTVEGTSNPNLYWYRQAAGRGLQLLFYSVGIGQISSEVPQNLSASRPQDRQFILSSKKLLLSDSGFYLCAWRDISGRKGNEQFFGPGTRLTVL.

Written as DNA, the CDR3 is TGTGCCAGCAGCTTTGAGGCGAGGAACGAGCAGTACGTC. Translating gives CASSFEARNEQYV. The chain carries TRBV7-9 and TRBJ2-7; D remains ambiguous. Germline V gene lookup returns CDR1 SEHNR and CDR2 FQNEAQ (reference sequence). CDR3 length: 13 amino acids. Trimming removed 3 bases at V and 5 bases at J, with 11 bases between.

The chain combines TRBV9 with TRBJ2-1; a possible D gene is TRBD1 (5 bases). Looked up from germline, CDR1 is SGDLS and CDR2 is YYNGEE. The germline V and J ends were trimmed by 0 bases and 3 bases, with 10 bases remaining between them. The length of the CDR3 is 15 residues. CDR3 in amino acids: CASSVVGAVYNEQFF. CDR3 nucleotide sequence: TGTGCCAGCAGCGTAGTAGGGGCGGTCTACAATGAGCAGTTCTTC.

The chain employs TRBV4-3 and TRBJ2-3, with TRBD2 matching 13 bases. V shed 0 bases and J 3 bases; nucleotides not matched to a gene: 3. CDR3 length: 17 residues. Germline CDR1 and CDR2: LGHNA and YSLEER. CDR3 sequence reads: CASSQETSGRLTDTQYF. CDR3 in DNA: TGCGCCAGCAGCCAAGAGACTAGCGGGAGGCTTACAGATACGCAGTATTTT.

The gene calls are TRBV30 and TRBJ2-3, with TRBD2 matching over 9 bases. From germline, CDR1 is GTSNPN and CDR2 SVGIG (reference sequence). The CDR3 consists of 15 residues. V was clipped by 0 bases and J by 6 bases; unmatched bases: 7. The CDR3 coding sequence is TGTGCCTGGAGTGTAGGGCGGGGGGGCCAGGATACGCAGTATTTT. It specifies CAWSVGRGGQDTQYF. The full variable domain, its missing parts supplied by reference TRBV30 and TRBJ2-3, is SQTIHQWPATLVQPVGSPLSLECTVEGTSNPNLYWYRQAAGRGLQLLFYSVGIGQISSEVPQNLSASRPQDRQFILSSKKLLLSDSGFYLCAWSVGRGGQDTQYFGPGTRLTVL.

This rearrangement joins TRBV13 to TRBJ2-7; perhaps TRBD1 as D (6 bases). From germline, CDR1 is PRHDT and CDR2 FYEKMQ (reference sequence). The CDR3 totals 14 residues. V lost 5 bases, J lost 3 bases, and 14 bases lay in between. This CDR3 reads CASSPPDRHYEQYV. The CDR3 DNA follows: TGTGCCAGCAGCCCCCCCGACAGGCACTACGAGCAGTACGTC.

V is TRBV2 and J is TRBJ2-3, with TRBD2 matching 14 bases. Losses at the gene ends were 6 bases for V and 7 bases for J; bases not matched to a gene: 3. The CDR3 contains 14 residues. CDR1 is SNHLY and CDR2 is FYNNEI in the germline V gene. The CDR3, as DNA: TGTGCCAGCAGAGGGACTAGCGGGAGTAATACGCAGTATTTT. This sequence encodes CASRGTSGSNTQYF.

This chain uses TRBV4-3 with TRBJ2-5; D is uncertain. The CDR3 is made up of 13 amino acids. Germline CDR1 LGHNA, CDR2 YSLEER. The V and J ends lost 0 bases and 5 bases respectively, with 7 bases between them. CDR3 nucleotide sequence: TGCGCCAGCAGCCAAGAAGGCTGGGAGACCCAGTACTTC. Translating it yields CASSQEGWETQYF.

The CDR3 loop is CASSGEAQETQYF. DNA for the CDR3: TGTGCCAGCAGTGGGGAAGCCCAAGAGACCCAGTACTTC. The chain uses TRBV2 and TRBJ2-5, with no clear D. This CDR3 region has 13 residues. Trimming pared 4 bases from V and 1 base from J, leaving 7 bases between. The germline V gene encodes CDR1 SNHLY and CDR2 FYNNEI. Drawing the rest from reference TRBV2 and TRBJ2-5, the complete variable domain is EPEVTQTPSHQVTQMGQEVILRCVPISNHLYFYWYRQILGQKVEFLVSFYNNEISEKSEIFDDQFSVERPDGSNFTLKIRSTKLEDSAMYFCASSGEAQETQYFGPGTRLLVL.